Sequencing of this TCR beta chain was carried out in a study of T cells in Graves' hyperthyroidism and ophthalmopathy. The CDR3 length is 14 residues. Per the germline V gene, CDR1 is MDHEN and CDR2 is SYDVKM. Trimming took 6 bases from V and 2 from J, leaving 14 bases between them. Amplification yielded TCR beta CDR3 regions, with RNA transcripts as the source. Using the HTBI primer set, a first-round RT-PCR was run on the TCR CDR3. In TCRdb, the multiplex PCR reads were re-called with MiXCR into one record per CDR3 protein. The data contain 360,000 or so distinct CDR3 sequences, around 18% of them singletons. This clonotype was seen at least ten times.

This chain uses TRBV28 with TRBJ2-7; TRBD1 or TRBD2 may be the D gene (5 bases each). The source of this sequence is a woman aged 40 to 50 with Graves' ophthalmopathy. The material sequenced was blood. The CDR3, as DNA: TGTGCCAGCAGGGGGACGCCCTTAACCTACGAGCAGTACTTC. Encoded protein: CASRGTPLTYEQYF.